The T cell receptor (beta chain) under discussion was sequenced for a study of blood T cell repertoires in COVID-19. Study-level information: Acute-phase and convalescent COVID-19 samples originated in the United States, Italy and Spain. PBMCs, B-cell-depleted T cells, or T cells provided the cDNA or gDNA that made up the material.

Per the study methods: Estimation of nucleated cell counts was performed using reference gene primer amplification. Some clones are missing from TCRdb's copy, which holds only in-frame ones; the method was immunoSEQ multiplex PCR. D and trimming were read from the DNA, whereas the V and J calls and clone size are those reported in that table. Of tens of thousands of clones in the sample, 81% were seen once. The sequencing sample was made of peripheral blood. This sequence was found in a man older than 75 with COVID-19, enrolled during active disease.

The CDR3 bases are TGTGCCAGCAGTGGACAGGGGGCGGTCACTGAAGCTTTCTTT. Translated, it gives CASSGQGAVTEAFF. V gene TRBV28 combines with J gene TRBJ1-1, with 11 nucleotides matching TRBD1. From germline, CDR1 is MDHEN and CDR2 SYDVKM. The CDR3 is made up of 14 amino acids. The V segment lost 5 bases and the J segment 4 bases; nucleotides outside the gene matches: 3.